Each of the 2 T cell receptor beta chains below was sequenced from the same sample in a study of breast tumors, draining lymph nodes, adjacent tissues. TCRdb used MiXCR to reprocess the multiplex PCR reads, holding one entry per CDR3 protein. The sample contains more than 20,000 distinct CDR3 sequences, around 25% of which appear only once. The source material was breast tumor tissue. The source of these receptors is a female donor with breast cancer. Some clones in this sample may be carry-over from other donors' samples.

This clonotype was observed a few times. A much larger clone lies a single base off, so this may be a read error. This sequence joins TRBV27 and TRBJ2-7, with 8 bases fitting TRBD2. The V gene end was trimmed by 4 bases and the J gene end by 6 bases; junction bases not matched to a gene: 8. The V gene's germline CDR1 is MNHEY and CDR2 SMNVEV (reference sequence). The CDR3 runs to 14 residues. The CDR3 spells CASSSSGRPGEQYF. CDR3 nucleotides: TGTGCCAGCAGTTCCAGCGGGAGACCGGGCGAGCAGTACTTC.

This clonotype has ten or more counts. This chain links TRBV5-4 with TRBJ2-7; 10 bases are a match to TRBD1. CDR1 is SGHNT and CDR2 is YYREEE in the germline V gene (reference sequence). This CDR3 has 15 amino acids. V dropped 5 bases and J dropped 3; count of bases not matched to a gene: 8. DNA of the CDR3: TGTGCCAGCAGTCTACCCAGGACAGGGGGCTACGAGCAGTACTTC. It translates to CASSLPRTGGYEQYF.